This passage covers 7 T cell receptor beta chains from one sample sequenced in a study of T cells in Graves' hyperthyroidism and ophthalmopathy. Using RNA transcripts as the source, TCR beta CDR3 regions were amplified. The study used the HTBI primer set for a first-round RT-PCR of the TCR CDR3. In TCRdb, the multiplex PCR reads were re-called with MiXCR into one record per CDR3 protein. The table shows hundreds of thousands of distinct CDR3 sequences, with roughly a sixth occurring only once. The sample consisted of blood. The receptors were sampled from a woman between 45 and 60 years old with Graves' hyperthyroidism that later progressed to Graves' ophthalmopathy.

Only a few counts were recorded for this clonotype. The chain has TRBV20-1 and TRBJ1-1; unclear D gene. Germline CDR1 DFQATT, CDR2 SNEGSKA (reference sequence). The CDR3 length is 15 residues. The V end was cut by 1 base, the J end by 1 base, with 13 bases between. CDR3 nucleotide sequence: TGCAGTGCTAGAGCATCGGGGAGGAGGAACACTGAAGCTTTCTTT. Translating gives CSARASGRRNTEAFF.

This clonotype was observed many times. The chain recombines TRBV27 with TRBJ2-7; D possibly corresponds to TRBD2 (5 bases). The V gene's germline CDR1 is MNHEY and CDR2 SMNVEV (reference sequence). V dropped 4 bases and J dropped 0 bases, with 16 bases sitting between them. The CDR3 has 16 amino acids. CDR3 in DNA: TGTGCCAGCAGTTCGCCCCGGGGTTTGGGCTCCTACGAGCAGTACTTC. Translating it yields CASSSPRGLGSYEQYF.

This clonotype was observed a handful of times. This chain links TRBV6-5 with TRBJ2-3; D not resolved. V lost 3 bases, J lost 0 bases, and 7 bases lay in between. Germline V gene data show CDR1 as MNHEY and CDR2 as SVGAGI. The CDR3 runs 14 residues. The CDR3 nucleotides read TGTGCCAGCAGTTATAGTTTTAGCACAGATACGCAGTATTTT. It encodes CASSYSFSTDTQYF.

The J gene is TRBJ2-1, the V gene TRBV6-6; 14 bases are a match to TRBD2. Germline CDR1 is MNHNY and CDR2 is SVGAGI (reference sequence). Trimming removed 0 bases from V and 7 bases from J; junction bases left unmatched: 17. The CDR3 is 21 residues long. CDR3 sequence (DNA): TGTGCCAGCAGTTACTCTCTCCGTATTCAGGCCGGGACTAGCGGGGGAAATGAGCAGTTCTTC. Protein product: CASSYSLRIQAGTSGGNEQFF.

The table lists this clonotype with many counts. CDR3 sequence (DNA): TGTGCCAGCAGCCTTAATCGACAGGGATACTATGGCTACACCTTC. Translated, it gives CASSLNRQGYYGYTF. V usage is TRBV5-6 and J usage is TRBJ1-2; TRBD1 matches at 7 bases. The V and J ends lost 4 bases and 3 bases, in that order; junction bases with no gene match: 9. Germline assignment: CDR1 SGHDT and CDR2 YYEEEE. The CDR3 extends over 15 amino acids. The entire variable domain, with the rest obtained from reference TRBV5-6 and TRBJ1-2, is as follows: DAGVTQSPTHLIKTRGQQVTLRCSPKSGHDTVSWYQQALGQGPQFIFQYYEEEERQRGNFPDRFSGHQFPNYSSELNVNALLLGDSALYLCASSLNRQGYYGYTFGSGTRLTVV.

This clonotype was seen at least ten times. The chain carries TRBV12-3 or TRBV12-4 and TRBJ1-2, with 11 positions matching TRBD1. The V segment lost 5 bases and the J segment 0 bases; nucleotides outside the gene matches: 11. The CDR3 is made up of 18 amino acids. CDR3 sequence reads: CASSTTGTGGAANYGYTF. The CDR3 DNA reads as TGTGCCAGCAGTACTACCGGGACAGGGGGTGCGGCTAACTATGGCTACACCTTC.

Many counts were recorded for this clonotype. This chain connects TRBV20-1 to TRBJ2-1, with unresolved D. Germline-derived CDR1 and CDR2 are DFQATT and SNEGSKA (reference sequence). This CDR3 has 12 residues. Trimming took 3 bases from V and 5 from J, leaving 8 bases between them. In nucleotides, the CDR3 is TGCAGTGCTAGCGGGCAGAACAATGAGCAGTTCTTC. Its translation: CSASGQNNEQFF.